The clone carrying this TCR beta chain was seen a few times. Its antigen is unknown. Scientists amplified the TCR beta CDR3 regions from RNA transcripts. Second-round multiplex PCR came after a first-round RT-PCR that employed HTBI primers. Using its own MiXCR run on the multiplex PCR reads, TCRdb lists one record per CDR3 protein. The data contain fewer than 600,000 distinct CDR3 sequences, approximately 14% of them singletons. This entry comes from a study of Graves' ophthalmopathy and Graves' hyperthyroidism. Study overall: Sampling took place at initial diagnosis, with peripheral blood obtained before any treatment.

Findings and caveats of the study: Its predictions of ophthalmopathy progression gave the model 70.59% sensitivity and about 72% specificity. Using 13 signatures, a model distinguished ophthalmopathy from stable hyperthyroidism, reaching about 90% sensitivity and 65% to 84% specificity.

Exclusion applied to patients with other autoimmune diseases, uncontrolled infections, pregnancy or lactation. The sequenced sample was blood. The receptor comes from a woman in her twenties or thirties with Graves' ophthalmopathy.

The CDR3 nucleotides are TGTGCCAGCAGCTTAGGTGTGGGGGGAGACCGAGAGACCCAGTACTTC. Translating it yields CASSLGVGGDRETQYF. This rearrangement joins TRBV7-9 to TRBJ2-5; possible D gene TRBD2, 6 bases. The CDR3 length is 16 residues. Trimming removed 1 base from V and 4 bases from J, with 16 bases in between. In germline, CDR1 is SEHNR, CDR2 FQNEAQ (reference sequence).